The 8 T cell receptor beta chains below all came from one sample that was sequenced in a study of cytomegalovirus exposure and HLA in healthy donors. This PCR relied on a set of 60 Vbeta primers and 13 Jbeta primers. Sequencing used immunoSEQ multiplex PCR; TCRdb keeps in-frame clones, though not all of them. The repertoire holds roughly 80,000 clones, with approximately 84% as singletons. The sequencing input was PBMCs. The receptors stem from a woman aged 45-65 years in good health and CMV-seronegative.

The chain recombines TRBV10-3 with TRBJ2-3, with a tentative D call TRBD2 (6 bases). V was pared by 6 bases and J by 5 bases, with 15 bases between. CDR3 size: 14 residues. In germline, CDR1 is ENHRY, CDR2 SYGVKD. CDR3 nucleotide sequence: TGTGCCATCAGGGACGGGACTCCGAAAGATACGCAGTATTTT. Its translation is CAIRDGTPKDTQYF.

This chain connects TRBV4-1 to TRBJ1-5; D is perhaps TRBD1 (5 bases). The CDR3 covers 14 residues. Germline V CDR1 and CDR2: MGHRA, YSYEKL. The V gene lost 1 base and the J gene lost 4 bases, with 8 bases spanning the gap. The CDR3 DNA reads as TGCGCCAGCAGCCAAGGCAGGGCTAATCAGCCCCAGCATTTT. Translation gives CASSQGRANQPQHF.

This clone has only one observation. This chain uses TRBV4-2 with TRBJ2-5; D might be TRBD2 (6 bases). CDR3 length equals 14 residues. The V and J ends lost 1 base and 5 bases respectively, with 11 bases between them. In germline, CDR1 is LGHNA, CDR2 YNFKEQ. This CDR3 is CASSQAGEEETQYF. The CDR3 bases are TGTGCCAGCAGCCAAGCGGGGGAGGAGGAGACCCAGTACTTC.

The rearrangement links TRBV28 to TRBJ1-2; the match to TRBD1 covers 7 bases. The CDR3 is 16 residues long. Germline-derived CDR1 and CDR2 are MDHEN and SYDVKM. V shed 6 bases and J 4 bases; nucleotides not matched to a gene: 14. CDR3 protein: CASRPRSRDRGYGYTF. The CDR3 coding sequence is TGTGCCAGCAGACCCCGCTCCCGGGACAGAGGCTATGGCTACACCTTC.

This chain links TRBV6-5 with TRBJ2-7; D is possibly TRBD1 (5 bases). Germline CDR1 MNHEY, CDR2 SVGAGI. V lost 3 bases and J 2 bases, leaving 11 bases between the germline ends. The CDR3 consists of 14 residues. CDR3 bases: TGTGCCAGCAGTTATTCCGACAGAGCCTACGAGCAGTACTTC. Translating gives CASSYSDRAYEQYF.

This chain uses TRBV7-9 with TRBJ2-7; 8 bases agree with TRBD2. CDR1 is SEHNR and CDR2 is FQNEAQ in the germline V gene (reference sequence). The J segment lost 4 bases and the V segment lost 2 bases, leaving 4 bases of the junction unmatched. The CDR3 runs 14 residues. CDR3: CASSLHQREYEQYF. In DNA, the CDR3 is TGTGCCAGCAGCTTACACCAGCGGGAGTACGAGCAGTACTTC.

The chain combines TRBV11-3 with TRBJ2-1; D perhaps matches TRBD1 (5 bases). Germline CDR1 SGHNT, CDR2 YENEEA. V was trimmed by 5 bases and J by 0 bases, leaving 11 bases between them. The CDR3 loop spans 15 amino acids. The CDR3 DNA follows: TGTGCCAGCAGCAACAGGACGAGCTCCTACAATGAGCAGTTCTTC. Translating it yields CASSNRTSSYNEQFF.

This CDR3 reads CASSSGQGSGYGYTF. CDR3 bases: TGCGCCAGCAGCTCGGGACAGGGGTCCGGCTATGGCTACACCTTC. The V and J genes are TRBV5-1 and TRBJ1-2; 10 bases align to TRBD1. CDR3 length: 15 amino acids. CDR1 is SGHRS, CDR2 YFSETQ, per germline. Unmatched junction bases numbered 6, after V lost 3 bases and J lost 4 bases. Full variable domain (rest looked up from reference TRBV5-1 and TRBJ1-2): KAGVTQTPRYLIKTRGQQVTLSCSPISGHRSVSWYQQTPGQGLQFLFEYFSETQRNKGNFPGRFSGRQFSNSRSEMNVSTLELGDSALYLCASSSGQGSGYGYTFGSGTRLTVV.